The 6 T cell receptor delta chains below all came from one sample that was sequenced in a study of γδ T cells in repeated Plasmodium falciparum infection. TCRdb reran clone calling via CATT on the multiplex PCR reads. The sample contains approximately 53,000 delta-chain clones, 1.7% of which appear only once. Vgamma9/Vdelta2+ and Vdelta2-negative gammadelta T cells were flow-sorted from PBMC for bulk sequencing. The sequenced sample was gamma-delta T cells from blood. These receptors were obtained from a pool of human donors (malaria-infected and uninfected, not separated).

There are many counts of this clone. The mismatch at residue 5 between this DNA's translation and the TCRdb protein of a much larger clone likely reflects a read error; the protein shown is translated from the DNA. This chain joins TRDV2 and TRDJ2, with 9 bases lining up with TRDD3. Trimming cost V 3 bases and J 0 bases; bases outside gene matches: 4. The V gene's germline CDR1 is GEAIGNYY and CDR2 EKD. The CDR3 extends over 16 amino acids. CDR3 protein: CACDAVGDTLTAQLFF. The CDR3 bases are TGTGCCTGTGACGCCGTGGGGGATACTTTGACAGCACAACTCTTCTTT.

Details on this clone: A far larger clone is one nucleotide away, so this likely arose from a read error. Other DNA sequences within the sample encode an identical CDR3. This sequence joins TRDV1 and TRDJ1, with 8 bases matching TRDD3. Assignment of the J gene here rests on matching the DNA to germline, because TCRdb gives none. The junction had 24 bases not matched to a gene; V was cut back by 6 bases and J by 0 bases. There are 21 residues in the CDR3. CDR1 is TSWWSYY, CDR2 QGS, per germline. The CDR3 DNA sequence: TGTGCTCTTGGATCACGGTTAAAGGGACAACTACTGGGGGCGTACACCGATAAACTCATCTTT. Protein sequence: CALGSRLKGQLLGAYTDKLIF.

Regarding this clone: TCRdb's entry gives the protein of a much larger clone, which mismatches this DNA's translation at residue 25, likely from a read error; the protein reported here is translated from the DNA. The CDR3 reads CALGESEDPTPSSGDTRIGWDTDKPIF. As DNA, the CDR3 is TGTGCTCTTGGGGAAAGTGAGGATCCTACGCCCTCTTCGGGGGATACGCGTATAGGATGGGATACCGATAAACCCATCTTT. The rearrangement links TRDV1 to TRDJ1, with 10 bases fitting TRDD3. The CDR3 covers 27 residues. Germline V gives CDR1 TSWWSYY, CDR2 QGS.

Notes on this clone: The protein that TCRdb holds for this DNA derives from a much larger clone and differs from the translated DNA at residue 9, which likely indicates a read error; the protein shown here is translated from the DNA. The chain has TRDV3 and TRDJ1; no definite D call. Trimming left V 1 base short and J 0 bases short, with 21 bases between. The CDR3 consists of 17 residues. Germline values: CDR1 TVYSNPD, CDR2 GDNSRS (reference sequence). The CDR3 nucleotides read TGTGCCTTTAATCCCATCCGGACAGCCCCGTACACCGATAAACTCATCTTT. This translates into CAFNPIRTAPYTDKLIF.

This clone appeared a few times. A far larger clone differs by one base, so this is likely a read error. This specimen includes other DNA sequences encoding the same CDR3. This chain links TRDV1 with TRDJ1; 9 nucleotides agree with TRDD3. Here the J gene came from matching the DNA to germline, since TCRdb omits it. This CDR3 comprises 20 residues. Trimming took 4 bases from V and 1 from J; bases not matched to a gene: 19. Germline CDR1 is TSWWSYY and CDR2 is QGS. The CDR3 reads CALGAPQRLGDCPSTDKLIF. The DNA of the CDR3 is TGTGCTCTTGGGGCCCCTCAACGCCTGGGGGATTGCCCGAGCACCGATAAACTCATCTTT.

Only a few counts were recorded for this clone. For this DNA, TCRdb reports the protein of a much larger clone, which diverges at residue 16, most likely from a read error; the protein presented here is translated directly from the DNA. The rearrangement links TRDV1 to TRDJ1, with unresolved D. This CDR3 is built from 19 residues. The germline V gene has CDR1 TSWWSYY and CDR2 QGS. The CDR3 protein is CALGESPPLRPPYTDRLIF. CDR3 bases: TGTGCTCTTGGGGAAAGCCCCCCACTCCGTCCACCGTACACCGATAGACTCATCTTT.